The entry below gives a single T cell receptor (beta chain) sequence along with its context. Its antigen is unidentified. This entry is derived from a study of OX40 agonist ivuxolimab in advanced cancers. Overall study context: Mean age 60 years, range roughly 23 to 79; 82.7% male. Two cutaneous melanoma patients and one hepatocellular carcinoma patient, three in all, had partial responses.

Patients with autoimmune history or systemic immunosuppression were excluded. The germline gives CDR1 SGHRS, CDR2 YFSETQ. The CDR3 runs 13 residues. J lost 8 bases, V lost 4 bases, and 5 bases had no gene match. Only in-frame clones appear in the TCRdb table, and some are missing; sequencing was by immunoSEQ multiplex PCR. The sample consists of 60,000 to 75,000 clones, around 93% of them appearing once. General observations from the study: Expanded clones were, on average, more numerous among CD8+ T cells than CD4+.

Sequencing was performed on CD4+ or CD8+ T cells sorted from blood, taken in a trial of the OX40 agonist ivuxolimab. The V and J genes are TRBV5-1 and TRBJ2-3; 9 nucleotides line up with TRBD2. This TCR was recovered from an adult with an advanced solid tumor such as melanoma, head and neck, liver or kidney cancer. The CDR3: CASSPLAGTTQYF. DNA for the CDR3: TGCGCCAGCAGCCCACTAGCGGGTACTACGCAGTATTTT.